The 21 T cell receptor beta chains reported below all come from one sample, sequenced in a study of CXCR3-negative and CXCR3-positive naive CD8 T cells. The method, 5' RACE with UMI labels, was used to prepare the TRB cDNA libraries. Reanalyzing the 5' RACE reads, TCRdb keeps one entry per CDR3 protein, without DNA. The sample table sets out around 48,000 distinct CDR3 sequences. Sequences were obtained from memory CD8+ T cells from blood. The receptor set was obtained from a human donor in good health. Some clones in this sample may be carry-over from other donors' samples.

The gene calls are TRBV7-7 and TRBJ2-1; TCRdb's D call, TRBD1, is unchecked because there is no DNA. Germline lookup yields CDR1 SSHAT and CDR2 FNYEAQ (reference sequence). The CDR3 is made up of 14 amino acids. The CDR3 loop reads CASSPSGGDNEQFF.

The chain combines TRBV29-1 with TRBJ2-1; the D call from TCRdb, TRBD2, cannot be confirmed without DNA. CDR1 SQVTM and CDR2 ANQGSEA come from the germline V gene. The CDR3 contains 13 residues. This CDR3 is CSVEPGLDNEQFF.

V and J are TRBV7-3 and TRBJ2-3. The CDR3 consists of 16 residues. Germline values: CDR1 SGHTA, CDR2 FQGTGA. CDR3 protein: CASSLAARNEADTQYF.

V is TRBV27 and J is TRBJ1-2; without DNA, the TCRdb call of TRBD1 cannot be checked. The CDR3 is 15 residues long. CDR1 is MNHEY, CDR2 SMNVEV, per germline (reference sequence). CDR3 amino acids: CASSLPGTDVYGYTF.

The rearrangement uses TRBV7-2 and TRBJ2-7; TCRdb returns TRBD1, unconfirmable since there is no DNA. The germline gives CDR1 SGHTA, CDR2 FQGNSA. The CDR3 length is 16 residues. The CDR3 is CASSQQGGSGRGEQYF.

This chain uses TRBV28 with TRBJ2-3; TCRdb lists TRBD2, though no DNA is available to test this call. In germline, CDR1 is MDHEN, CDR2 SYDVKM. This CDR3 spans 17 amino acids. The CDR3 here is CASSFLGLAGAADTQYF.

This clonotype registers medium-sized by frequency. J is TRBJ2-1 and V is TRBV20-1; the TCRdb call, TRBD2, lacks DNA for checking. The CDR3 consists of 13 residues. The V gene's germline CDR1 is DFQATT and CDR2 SNEGSKA (reference sequence). CDR3 protein: CSARRLAGNEQFF.

V and J are TRBV10-3 and TRBJ2-7; without DNA, the TCRdb call of TRBD1 cannot be checked. The CDR3 spans 16 residues. The germline V gene has CDR1 ENHRY and CDR2 SYGVKD. CDR3 region: CAISESGTGLRLGQYF.

This chain uses TRBV2 with TRBJ2-1; no DNA is available, so the TRBD2 call from TCRdb remains unchecked. CDR3 length: 14 residues. Germline V gives CDR1 SNHLY, CDR2 FYNNEI. This CDR3 reads CASLGLAGWDEQFF.

The V and J genes are TRBV7-3 and TRBJ1-2; TCRdb's assignment of TRBD1 cannot be checked, as there is no DNA. The CDR3 covers 15 residues. The germline V gene encodes CDR1 SGHTA and CDR2 FQGTGA. The CDR3 here is CASRNPTALGYGYTF.

This chain links TRBV12-5 with TRBJ2-3; the D call of TRBD2 rests on TCRdb alone, since no DNA is present to check it. Germline CDR1 and CDR2: LGHNT and FRNRAP. CDR3 length equals 15 residues. CDR3 amino acids: CASGTPGGRDDTQYF.

V gene TRBV25-1 combines with J gene TRBJ1-1; the TCRdb D gene call, TRBD1, has no DNA to confirm it. Germline V CDR1 and CDR2: MGHDK, SYGVNS. This CDR3 is 13 amino acids long. The CDR3 loop reads CASRQGANTEAFF.

This chain connects TRBV11-2 to TRBJ2-4. CDR1 is SGHAT, CDR2 FQNNGV, per germline. CDR3 length: 14 residues. The CDR3 loop is CASSLELAENIQYF.

V is TRBV28 and J is TRBJ2-3; absent DNA, TCRdb's TRBD2 call cannot be checked. CDR1 is MDHEN, CDR2 SYDVKM, per germline. CDR3 size: 16 residues. The CDR3 sequence is CASSLFSGGFTDTQYF.

The chain uses TRBV6-1 and TRBJ2-1; TCRdb picks TRBD1, but there is no DNA to check that call. This CDR3 comprises 16 residues. Germline loops: CDR1 MNHNS, CDR2 SASEGT. This CDR3 reads CASSPNDRASDDEQFF.

The V call is TRBV11-2, the J call TRBJ2-5; the D gene TCRdb calls, TRBD1, cannot be checked with no DNA. Germline V gives CDR1 SGHAT, CDR2 FQNNGV. The CDR3 has 12 amino acids. The CDR3 loop reads CASSGPGETQYF.

The chain couples TRBV7-9 to TRBJ1-2. This CDR3 has 13 residues. Germline CDR1 reads SEHNR; CDR2 reads FQNEAQ (reference sequence). CDR3: CASSLGGGYGYTF.

The V call is TRBV6-5, the J call TRBJ2-2; TCRdb names TRBD1, which stays unverified in the absence of DNA. The CDR3 contains 21 residues. Germline CDR1 and CDR2: MNHEY and SVGAGI. This CDR3 is CASSPGLFRDRASLFTGELFF.

The rearrangement uses TRBV29-1 and TRBJ2-7; TCRdb proposes TRBD1, but this gene call is untestable without DNA. This CDR3 is 15 amino acids long. CDR1 and CDR2 (germline): SQVTM, ANQGSEA. The CDR3 sequence: CSVEEGQGLSYEQYF.

The CDR3 sequence is CASSSTRTGGTRPGEQYF. The chain joins TRBV7-9 to TRBJ2-7; TCRdb indicates TRBD1, and absent DNA this call remains unverified. Germline CDR1 and CDR2: SEHNR and FQNEAQ (reference sequence). The CDR3 contains 18 residues.

J is TRBJ1-6 and V is TRBV20-1; there is no DNA to check the TCRdb D call of TRBD1. The germline V gene has CDR1 DFQATT and CDR2 SNEGSKA (reference sequence). This CDR3 spans 17 amino acids. The CDR3 sequence: CSARDLGQGADNSPLHF.